The T cell receptor beta chain under discussion was sequenced for a study of T cell repertoires in cytomegalovirus infection. Study background: Newly reported HLA-C-restricted and thoroughly characterized HLA-B-restricted CMV epitopes were employed.

TCRdb re-analysed the reads in MiXCR, keeping a single row per CDR3 protein. Seen here are around 430,000 distinct CDR3 sequences, 42% observed once, and the top ten hold approximately 40%. This clonotype was recorded a few times. Its antigen is undetermined. This TCR was recovered from a human donor in good health (CMV status not recorded). Some clones in this sample may be carry-over from other donors' samples. The source material was cultured PBMCs, sampled from culture after CMV antigen stimulation.

CDR3 coding DNA: TGTGCCAGCAGCTCTCCCGGCGAGACCCAGTACTTC. This gives the protein CASSSPGETQYF. V is TRBV7-2 and J is TRBJ2-5, with no clear D. Trimming removed 4 bases at V and 5 bases at J, with 8 bases between. The germline gives CDR1 SGHTA, CDR2 FQGNSA. This CDR3 contains 12 residues.